Listed below are T cell receptor beta chains from one sample, sequenced in a study of shared T cell receptors in the human thymus. Only in-frame clones appear in the TCRdb table, and some are missing; sequencing was by immunoSEQ multiplex PCR. The sample records hundreds of thousands of clones, around 87% being singletons. This sample was also put to use in a study of human thymus T cells.

What was sequenced was thymocytes. The source of these receptors is a boy less than two years old with a congenital heart defect. Both conserved end residues are part of each CDR3.

TRBV23-1	TRBJ2-7	CASSQSGLASVSIGSYEQYF
TRBV28	TRBJ1-1	CASSPYLALETGMNTEAFF
TRBV18	TRBJ2-7	CASSPPIRTGNEQYF
TRBV28	TRBJ1-3	CASRQVTGVAGNTIYF
TRBV7-2	TRBJ2-3	CASSLVGLAGGPTDTQYF
TRBV5-4	TRBJ1-1	CASSRDRLTEAFF
TRBV2	TRBJ1-3	CARKGAGNTIYF
TRBV5-1	TRBJ2-1	CASRRIRQGPLSYNEQFF
TRBV5-4	TRBJ1-5	CASSSQGRQPQHF
TRBV28	TRBJ1-2	CASSSPQQRPYGYTF
TRBV10-3	TRBJ2-1	CAIGTGGAEEQFF
TRBV29-1	TRBJ2-1	CSVAPGLAGNEQFF
TRBV5-6	TRBJ2-7	CASSCGTAPISYEQYF
TRBV6-5	TRBJ1-6	CASSYGRGNSPLHF
TRBV5-1	TRBJ2-7	CASSYIPSWPASQGLAGNDEQYF
TRBV5-1	TRBJ1-2	CASSLDGGGYTF
TRBV4-1	TRBJ1-5	CASSQTWTGSSNQPQHF
TRBV7-2	TRBJ2-2	CASSLDARRTGVTGELFF
TRBV28	TRBJ2-7	CASSLQGLPYEQYF
TRBV14	TRBJ2-7	CASSQCWEGSTEDEQYF
TRBV6-4	TRBJ1-3	CASSDSRLQGPHTDRNYTIYF
TRBV11-2	TRBJ1-3	CASSLSGTGSSCSGNTIYF